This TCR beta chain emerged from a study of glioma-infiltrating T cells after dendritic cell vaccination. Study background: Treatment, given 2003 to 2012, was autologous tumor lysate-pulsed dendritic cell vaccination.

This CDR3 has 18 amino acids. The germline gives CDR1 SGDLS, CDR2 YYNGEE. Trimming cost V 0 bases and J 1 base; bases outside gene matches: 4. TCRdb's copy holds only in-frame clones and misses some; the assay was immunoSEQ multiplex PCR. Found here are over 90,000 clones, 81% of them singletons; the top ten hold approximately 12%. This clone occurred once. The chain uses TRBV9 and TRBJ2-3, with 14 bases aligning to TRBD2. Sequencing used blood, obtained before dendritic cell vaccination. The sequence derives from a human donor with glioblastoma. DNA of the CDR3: TGTGCCAGCAGCGTAGAAGTGACTAGCGGGGGGGGCACAGATACGCAGTATTTT. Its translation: CASSVEVTSGGGTDTQYF.